Reported below is one T cell receptor (beta chain). Its antigen is not identified. The PCR ran on 60 Vbeta and 13 Jbeta primers. Sequencing was performed with immunoSEQ multiplex PCR; in TCRdb, only in-frame clones are kept and a portion is missing. The table has about 200,000 clones, about 90% seen once. The data belong to a study of cytomegalovirus exposure and HLA in healthy donors. General study results and limits: Beyond CMV serostatus, there was no information to go on about immune exposure. A later analysis found that most CMV-associated TCR beta chains appeared HLA-restricted. Links to common viral pathogens appeared, in a later analysis, for several of the most significant clusters.

The CDR3 consists of 16 residues. Trimming cost V 5 bases and J 3 bases; bases outside gene matches: 11. Germline CDR1 MDHEN, CDR2 SYDVKM. The clonotype was recovered from a boy aged 2 to 10 in good health and CMV-seronegative. Material for sequencing was PBMCs. J is TRBJ1-1 and V is TRBV28; TRBD1 matches 8 bases. The CDR3, as DNA: TGTGCCAGCAGTCAACAGGGGGTACTTAGGGACACTGAAGCTTTCTTT. Protein sequence: CASSQQGVLRDTEAFF.